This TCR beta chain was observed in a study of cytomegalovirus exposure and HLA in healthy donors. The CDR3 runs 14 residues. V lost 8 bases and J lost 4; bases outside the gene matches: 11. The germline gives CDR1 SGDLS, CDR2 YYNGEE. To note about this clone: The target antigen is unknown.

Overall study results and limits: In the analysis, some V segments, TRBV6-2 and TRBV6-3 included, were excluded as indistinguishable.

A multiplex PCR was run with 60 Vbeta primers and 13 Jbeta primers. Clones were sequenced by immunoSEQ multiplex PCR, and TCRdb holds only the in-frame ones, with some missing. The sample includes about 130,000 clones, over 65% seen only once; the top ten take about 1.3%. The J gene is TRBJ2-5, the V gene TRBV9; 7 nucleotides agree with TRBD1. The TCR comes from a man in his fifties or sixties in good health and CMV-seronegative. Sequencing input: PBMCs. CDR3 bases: TGTGCCAGTAAGGACGACAGGGCAGGAGAGACCCAGTACTTC. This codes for CASKDDRAGETQYF.